The next 30 T cell receptor beta chains were all read from a single sample in a study of T cell repertoires in cytomegalovirus infection. TCRdb processed the reads anew with MiXCR; each CDR3 protein has one entry. The sample contains some 350,000 distinct CDR3 sequences, 15% to 20% of which appear only once. Material for sequencing was PBMCs. The source is a human donor in good health (CMV status not recorded). Some clones in this sample may be carry-over from other donors' samples.

The V call is TRBV12-3 or TRBV12-4, the J call TRBJ1-5, with a tentative D call TRBD1 (5 bases). V lost 7 bases and J 4 bases, leaving 11 bases between the germline ends. CDR3 length: 13 residues. The CDR3 is CASIRDRNQPQHF. The CDR3 DNA reads as TGTGCCAGCATTCGGGACCGTAATCAGCCCCAGCATTTT.

The chain uses TRBV20-1 and TRBJ2-5, with D maybe TRBD1 (6 bases). CDR1 and CDR2 from the germline V gene are DFQATT and SNEGSKA (reference sequence). With 3 bases removed from V and 4 bases from J, the gap between germline ends came to 9 bases. The CDR3 totals 12 residues. CDR3 nucleotide sequence: TGCAGTGCTAGCCTGGGGGCAGAGACCCAGTACTTC. Amino acids: CSASLGAETQYF.

V and J are TRBV7-9 and TRBJ2-7; 8 bases line up with TRBD1. The CDR3 consists of 14 residues. CDR1 SEHNR and CDR2 FQNEAQ come from the germline V gene (reference sequence). The ends lost 4 bases at V and 2 bases at J; junction bases unmatched: 4. The CDR3 coding sequence is TGTGCCAGCAGCTGGACAGGGCTCACCTACGAGCAGTACTTC. This translates into CASSWTGLTYEQYF.

In this sample, this clonotype turned up a few times. The gene calls are TRBV14 and TRBJ2-2; 8 nucleotides match TRBD2. Germline V gene data show CDR1 as SGHDN and CDR2 as FVKESK. CDR3 length: 17 amino acids. Losses at the gene ends were 4 bases for V and 5 bases for J; bases not matched to a gene: 12. The CDR3 DNA reads TGTGCCAGCAGCCGCGGGACTAGTGCCCTAATAACCGGGGAGCTGTTTTTT. It translates to CASSRGTSALITGELFF.

The chain carries TRBV7-6 and TRBJ2-1; D is undetermined. The CDR3 is 13 amino acids. Germline V lookup: CDR1 SGHVS, CDR2 FNYEAQ. V was clipped by 4 bases and J by 5 bases, with 9 bases between them. Written as DNA, the CDR3 is TGTGCCAGCAGCTCTTTCAGAAACAATGAGCAGTTCTTC. It codes for CASSSFRNNEQFF.

V is TRBV6-1 and J is TRBJ1-1; TRBD1 might be the D (5 bases). Germline V gives CDR1 MNHNS, CDR2 SASEGT. V lost 6 bases and J 11 bases, leaving 19 bases between the germline ends. The CDR3 extends over 13 amino acids. In DNA form, the CDR3 reads TGTGCCAGCAGCCGGGGGGACTTCCTGGGGGCTTTCTTT. Its translation is CASSRGDFLGAFF.

This clonotype has a count of ten or more. The V and J genes are TRBV7-2 and TRBJ2-1; possibly TRBD2 for D (5 bases). The germline CDR1 and CDR2 sequences are SGHTA and FQGNSA. The CDR3 covers 13 residues. V was pared by 4 bases and J by 9 bases, with 13 bases between. The chain's CDR3 is CASSSYHGGEQFF. CDR3 nucleotides: TGTGCCAGCAGCTCCTACCATGGAGGTGAGCAGTTCTTC.

This clonotype was seen repeatedly, ten times or more. The chain joins TRBV7-2 to TRBJ2-3; TRBD2 matches at 15 bases. CDR1 is SGHTA, CDR2 FQGNSA, per germline. This CDR3 region has 16 residues. Germline trimming cut 7 bases from V and 6 bases from J; bases unmatched to any gene: 8. This CDR3 reads CASNSGLAGGYDTQYF. CDR3 sequence (DNA): TGTGCCAGCAACTCCGGACTAGCGGGGGGGTACGATACGCAGTATTTT.

This clonotype was observed many times. This rearrangement joins TRBV6-1 to TRBJ2-1, with D perhaps TRBD1 or TRBD2 (5 bases each). The ends were cut back, 7 bases at V and 9 bases at J, with 22 bases in the middle. The CDR3 has 15 residues. From germline, CDR1 is MNHNS and CDR2 SASEGT. CDR3 protein: CASTQMGTRGSEQFF. The CDR3, as DNA: TGTGCCAGCACCCAAATGGGGACGAGAGGTAGTGAGCAGTTCTTC.

As to this clonotype: A read error may be the cause here, since a much bigger clone is one base away. The rearrangement links TRBV24-1 to TRBJ2-3; 8 bases fit TRBD2. Losses at the gene ends were 3 bases for V and 5 bases for J; bases not matched to a gene: 12. CDR1 KGHDR and CDR2 SFDVKD come from the germline V gene. This CDR3 region has 17 residues. The CDR3 nucleotides are TGTGCCACCAGTGATCCCAACCAGCGGGGGTGGAAAGATACGCAGTATTTT. Amino acids: CATSDPNQRGWKDTQYF.

This clonotype has ten or more counts. The rearrangement links TRBV7-6 to TRBJ2-1; 8 bases match TRBD2. The CDR3 is made up of 16 amino acids. Germline trimming cut 2 bases from V and 2 bases from J; bases unmatched to any gene: 5. Per germline, CDR1 SGHVS and CDR2 FNYEAQ. The chain's CDR3 is CASSLSAAGAYNEQFF. DNA of the CDR3: TGTGCCAGCAGCTTAAGCGCAGCGGGGGCCTACAATGAGCAGTTCTTC.

In its sample, this clonotype was seen many times. The V gene is TRBV7-8, the J gene TRBJ2-1, with no clear D. Looked up from germline, CDR1 is SGHVS and CDR2 is FQNEAQ. CDR3 length: 16 residues. V was shortened by 7 bases and J by 5 bases, with 21 bases between the two germline ends. CDR3 in amino acids: CASTPQRWRPHNEQFF. CDR3 DNA sequence: TGTGCCAGCACCCCCCAGAGATGGCGACCCCACAATGAGCAGTTCTTC.

This clonotype was detected many times. The chain employs TRBV12-3 or TRBV12-4 and TRBJ1-2; D unclear. Deletions cut 2 bases from V and 6 bases from J, with 7 bases between. The CDR3 loop spans 12 amino acids. Here the CDR3 DNA reads TGTGCCAGCAGTTTATCCCTAGATGGCTACACCTTC. Translated, it gives CASSLSLDGYTF.

V gene TRBV20-1 combines with J gene TRBJ2-1; 9 positions match TRBD1. J lost 0 bases, V lost 1 base, and 13 bases had no gene match. The length of the CDR3 is 19 residues. Germline lookup yields CDR1 DFQATT and CDR2 SNEGSKA (reference sequence). The CDR3 loop is CSARGKQGAQSTSYNEQFF. The CDR3 nucleotides read TGCAGTGCTAGAGGGAAACAGGGGGCCCAATCTACCTCCTACAATGAGCAGTTCTTC.

V usage is TRBV12-3 or TRBV12-4 and J usage is TRBJ2-1; unclear D gene. The CDR3 is 11 amino acids. Trimming left V 6 bases short and J 8 bases short, with 8 bases between. CDR3 nucleotide sequence: TGTGCCAGCAGCTACGACGATGAGCAGTTCTTC. This sequence encodes CASSYDDEQFF.

This clonotype was seen only a few times. The genes are TRBV2 and TRBJ2-2, with D maybe TRBD1 (6 bases). Germline-derived CDR1 and CDR2 are SNHLY and FYNNEI. V lost 4 bases and J 2 bases, leaving 17 bases between the germline ends. CDR3 length: 17 residues. This chain's CDR3 is CASSVTERTANTGELFF. The CDR3, as DNA: TGTGCCAGCAGTGTAACCGAGCGGACAGCAAACACCGGGGAGCTGTTTTTT.

The V and J genes are TRBV10-3 and TRBJ2-1; D is perhaps TRBD2 (6 bases). This CDR3 has 16 residues. The V end lost 4 bases, the J end lost 3 bases, and 16 bases lay between the germline ends. The V gene's germline CDR1 is ENHRY and CDR2 SYGVKD. The CDR3 sequence is CAISGAYGSGYNEQFF. The CDR3 DNA reads as TGTGCCATCAGTGGGGCGTACGGGAGTGGCTACAATGAGCAGTTCTTC.

V gene TRBV7-8 combines with J gene TRBJ2-3; D could derive from TRBD1 or TRBD2 (6 bases each). Germline V lookup: CDR1 SGHVS, CDR2 FQNEAQ. V was shortened by 5 bases and J by 5 bases, with 14 bases between the two germline ends. The CDR3 totals 14 residues. DNA for the CDR3: TGTGCCAGCAGCGCCCCCGGGGGCCGAGATACGCAGTATTTT. This sequence encodes CASSAPGGRDTQYF.

This chain uses TRBV6-2 or TRBV6-3 with TRBJ2-1, with TRBD2 identical over 7 bases. The V segment lost 7 bases and the J segment 4 bases; nucleotides outside the gene matches: 4. The CDR3 covers 13 residues. Germline values: CDR1 MNHEY, CDR2 SVGEGT. The CDR3 is CASMGEGYNEQFF. The CDR3 DNA sequence: TGTGCCAGCATGGGGGAGGGATACAATGAGCAGTTCTTC.

This clonotype occurred a few times. V is TRBV5-5 and J is TRBJ1-2; 7 bases are shared with TRBD1. Germline lookup yields CDR1 SGHKS and CDR2 YYEKEE (reference sequence). V was pared by 9 bases and J by 6 bases, with 14 bases of the junction left unmatched. The CDR3 runs to 14 residues. CDR3 sequence: CATPTTGEIDGYTF. The CDR3 region has the DNA TGTGCCACCCCGACCACAGGGGAAATAGATGGCTACACCTTC.

This chain joins TRBV10-3 and TRBJ1-1; D gene uncertain. Germline V lookup: CDR1 ENHRY, CDR2 SYGVKD. The CDR3 extends over 13 amino acids. The V and J ends lost 10 bases and 3 bases respectively, with 15 bases between them. CDR3 residues: CATQFRSDTEAFF. CDR3 coding DNA: TGTGCCACCCAGTTTCGTTCGGACACTGAAGCTTTCTTT.

In its sample, this clonotype was seen a few times. The chain couples TRBV25-1 to TRBJ1-6; no reliable D call. The CDR3 covers 13 residues. Trimming stripped 8 bases from V and 7 bases from J, with 12 bases between. Germline assignment: CDR1 MGHDK and CDR2 SYGVNS. The CDR3 loop reads CASADQGNSPLHF. In DNA form, the CDR3 reads TGTGCCAGCGCCGACCAAGGCAATTCACCCCTCCACTTT.

This clonotype was counted a few times. The chain employs TRBV12-3 or TRBV12-4 and TRBJ2-2; D is ambiguous. Deletions cut 7 bases from V and 2 bases from J, with 11 bases between. The CDR3 consists of 14 residues. CDR3 DNA sequence: TGTGCCAGCAAACCGGACCCAAACACCGGGGAGCTGTTTTTT. Translated: CASKPDPNTGELFF.

This clonotype was found many times. This CDR3 is CASTLGGGGAGEQYF. CDR3 coding DNA: TGTGCCAGCACATTGGGTGGGGGGGGGGCCGGCGAGCAGTACTTC. The chain carries TRBV28 and TRBJ2-7; D is possibly TRBD2 (7 bases). V was trimmed by 7 bases and J by 6 bases, leaving 22 bases between them. This CDR3 has 15 residues. Germline CDR1 and CDR2: MDHEN and SYDVKM.

This clonotype was seen a handful of times. This chain uses TRBV12-3 or TRBV12-4 with TRBJ2-1; D not certain. The ends were cut back, 8 bases at V and 7 bases at J, with 9 bases in the middle. The CDR3 is 11 residues long. The CDR3 spells CASVSRNEQFF. The CDR3 bases are TGTGCCAGCGTAAGTAGGAATGAGCAGTTCTTC.

This clonotype showed up many times. The V call is TRBV27, the J call TRBJ1-1; possibly TRBD1 for D (5 bases). Germline CDR1 and CDR2: MNHEY and SMNVEV (reference sequence). The CDR3 is 15 amino acids. Trimming removed 6 bases from V and 3 bases from J, with 17 bases in between. For the CDR3, the DNA is TGTGCCAGCAGGCCAGGTTTCTCGGGGGACACTGAAGCTTTCTTT. The encoded protein is CASRPGFSGDTEAFF.

This chain links TRBV24-1 with TRBJ1-2, with 9 nucleotides matching TRBD1. CDR3 length equals 16 residues. V gave up 2 bases and J gave up 4 bases; unmatched junction bases: 7. The germline gives CDR1 KGHDR, CDR2 SFDVKD. The CDR3 region has the DNA TGTGCCACCAGTGATTCCCGGACAGGGGAGGCCTATGGCTACACCTTC. Protein: CATSDSRTGEAYGYTF.

Worth noting for this clonotype: This may be a read error, as it is one base from a much larger clone. This chain uses TRBV7-2 with TRBJ2-2, with 7 bases aligning to TRBD1. Germline assignment: CDR1 SGHTA and CDR2 FQGNSA. This CDR3 has 14 residues. CDR3 nucleotides: TGTGTCAGCAGCCCGACAGGGACGAACGGGGAGCTGTTTTTT. Amino acids: CVSSPTGTNGELFF. The whole variable domain, remainder taken from reference TRBV7-2 and TRBJ2-2, is GAGVSQSPSNKVTEKGKDVELRCDPISGHTALYWYRQSLGQGLEFLIYFQGNSAPDKSGLPSDRFSAERTGGSVSTLTIQRTQQEDSAVYLCVSSPTGTNGELFFGEGSRLTVL.

This clonotype was seen a few times. J is TRBJ2-5 and V is TRBV3-1; D is unclear. The germline CDR1 and CDR2 sequences are LGHDT and YNNKEL (reference sequence). There are 14 residues in the CDR3. Deletions cut 5 bases from V and 6 bases from J, with 16 bases between. CDR3 DNA: TGTGCCAGCAGCGCGCCGGGCCGCCCGAAGACCCAGTACTTC. Translating gives CASSAPGRPKTQYF.

This clonotype occurred many times. The chain joins TRBV6-2 or TRBV6-3 to TRBJ2-1; D is uncertain. From germline, CDR1 is MNHEY and CDR2 SVGEGT. Trimming left V 6 bases short and J 0 bases short, with 9 bases between. The CDR3 is made up of 14 amino acids. Here the CDR3 DNA reads TGTGCCAGCAGCCTCGCGGACTCCTACAATGAGCAGTTCTTC. Protein product: CASSLADSYNEQFF.